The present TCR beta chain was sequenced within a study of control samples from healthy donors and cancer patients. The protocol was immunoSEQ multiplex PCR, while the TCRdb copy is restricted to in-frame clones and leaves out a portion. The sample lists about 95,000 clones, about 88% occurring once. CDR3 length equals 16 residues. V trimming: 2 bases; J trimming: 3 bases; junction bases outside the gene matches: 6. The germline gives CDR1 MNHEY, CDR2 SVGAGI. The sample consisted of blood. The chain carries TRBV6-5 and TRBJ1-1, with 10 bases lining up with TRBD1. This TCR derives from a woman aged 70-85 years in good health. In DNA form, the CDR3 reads TGTGCCAGCAGTTACCGTGGGACAGGGGTTGACACTGAAGCTTTCTTT. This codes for CASSYRGTGVDTEAFF.